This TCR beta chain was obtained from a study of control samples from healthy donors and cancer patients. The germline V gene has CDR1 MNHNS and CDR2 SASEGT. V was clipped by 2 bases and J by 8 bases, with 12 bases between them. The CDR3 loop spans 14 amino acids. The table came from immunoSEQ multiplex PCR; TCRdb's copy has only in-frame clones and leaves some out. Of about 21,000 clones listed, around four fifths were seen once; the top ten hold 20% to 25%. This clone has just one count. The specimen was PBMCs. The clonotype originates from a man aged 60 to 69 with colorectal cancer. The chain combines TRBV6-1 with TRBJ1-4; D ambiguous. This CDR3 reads CASSERGLAEKLFF. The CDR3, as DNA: TGTGCCAGCAGTGAAAGAGGGTTAGCAGAAAAACTGTTTTTT.